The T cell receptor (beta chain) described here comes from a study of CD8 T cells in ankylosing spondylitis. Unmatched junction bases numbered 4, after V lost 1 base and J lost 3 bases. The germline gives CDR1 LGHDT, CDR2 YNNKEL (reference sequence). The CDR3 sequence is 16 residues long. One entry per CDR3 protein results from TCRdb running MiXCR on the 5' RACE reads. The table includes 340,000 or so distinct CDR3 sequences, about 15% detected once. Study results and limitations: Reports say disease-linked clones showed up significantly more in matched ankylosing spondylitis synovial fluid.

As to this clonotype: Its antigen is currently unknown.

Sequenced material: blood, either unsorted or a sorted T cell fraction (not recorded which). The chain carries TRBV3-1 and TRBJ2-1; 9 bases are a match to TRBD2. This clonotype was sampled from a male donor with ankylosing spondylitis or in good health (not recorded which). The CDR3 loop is CASSQVASGVYNEQFF. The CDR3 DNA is TGTGCCAGCAGCCAAGTGGCTAGCGGGGTCTACAATGAGCAGTTCTTC.